This T cell receptor (beta chain) was found in a study of shared T cell receptors in the human thymus. V was pared by 4 bases and J by 1 base, with 12 bases between. This CDR3 has 15 amino acids. Germline values: CDR1 SGDLS, CDR2 YYNGEE. Generated by immunoSEQ multiplex PCR, the TCRdb table keeps only in-frame clones and is missing some. Among hundreds of thousands of clones, more than 75% were seen once, and the ten largest hold 0.009% to 0.0095%. The sample also formed part of further work on human thymus T cells.

Input material: thymocytes. The source of this sequence is a boy in the first two years of life with a congenital heart defect. The gene calls are TRBV9 and TRBJ2-1, with D perhaps matching TRBD1 (6 bases). CDR3 region: CASSSHGQSYNEQFF. In DNA, the CDR3 is TGTGCCAGCAGCTCTCACGGACAGTCCTACAATGAGCAGTTCTTC. Looking up the rest from reference TRBV9 and TRBJ2-1 gives the full variable domain: DSGVTQTPKHLITATGQRVTLRCSPRSGDLSVYWYQQSLDQGLQFLIQYYNGEERAKGNILERFSAQQFPDLHSELNLSSLELGDSALYFCASSSHGQSYNEQFFGPGTRLTVL.